The sequence of this TCR beta chain was determined in a study of T cells in tumors after PD-1 blockade. Across the whole study: No patient had prior checkpoint blockade, systemic immunosuppression, or radiotherapy within 4 weeks. Patients received pembrolizumab 200 mg every 3 weeks or cemiplimab 350 mg every 2 weeks. During anti-PD-1 treatment, some patients continued daily vismodegib 150 mg.

V gave up 1 base and J gave up 0 bases, with 12 bases separating them. This CDR3 comprises 16 residues. CDR1 is SGHNT, CDR2 YYREEE, per germline (reference sequence). Here immunoSEQ multiplex PCR was the method, and the copy in TCRdb shows in-frame clones only, minus some. This repertoire shows 60,000 or so clones, around three quarters found once; its top ten account for roughly 12%. This chain joins TRBV5-4 and TRBJ2-3; D perhaps matches TRBD1 (6 bases). The specimen was PBMCs, collected before anti-PD-1 treatment. This clonotype originated in a human donor with basal cell carcinoma. The CDR3 DNA is TGTGCCAGCAGCTTGTTGGGGGCCACTAGCACAGATACGCAGTATTTT. Amino acids: CASSLLGATSTDTQYF.